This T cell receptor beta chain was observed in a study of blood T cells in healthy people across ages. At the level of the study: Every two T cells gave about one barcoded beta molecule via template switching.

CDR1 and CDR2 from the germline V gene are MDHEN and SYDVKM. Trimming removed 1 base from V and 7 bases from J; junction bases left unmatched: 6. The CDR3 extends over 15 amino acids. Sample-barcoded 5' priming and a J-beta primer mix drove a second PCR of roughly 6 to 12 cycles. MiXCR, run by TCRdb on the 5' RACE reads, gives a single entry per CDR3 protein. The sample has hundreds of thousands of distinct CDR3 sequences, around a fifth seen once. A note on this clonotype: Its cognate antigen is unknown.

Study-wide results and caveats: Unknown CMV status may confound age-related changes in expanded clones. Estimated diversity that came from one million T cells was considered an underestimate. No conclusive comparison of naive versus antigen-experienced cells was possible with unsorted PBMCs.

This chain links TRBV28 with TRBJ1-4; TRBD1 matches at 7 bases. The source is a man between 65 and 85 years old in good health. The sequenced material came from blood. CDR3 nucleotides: TGTGCCAGCAGTTTATTAGCAGGGGGAAGTGAAAAACTGTTTTTT. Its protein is CASSLLAGGSEKLFF.